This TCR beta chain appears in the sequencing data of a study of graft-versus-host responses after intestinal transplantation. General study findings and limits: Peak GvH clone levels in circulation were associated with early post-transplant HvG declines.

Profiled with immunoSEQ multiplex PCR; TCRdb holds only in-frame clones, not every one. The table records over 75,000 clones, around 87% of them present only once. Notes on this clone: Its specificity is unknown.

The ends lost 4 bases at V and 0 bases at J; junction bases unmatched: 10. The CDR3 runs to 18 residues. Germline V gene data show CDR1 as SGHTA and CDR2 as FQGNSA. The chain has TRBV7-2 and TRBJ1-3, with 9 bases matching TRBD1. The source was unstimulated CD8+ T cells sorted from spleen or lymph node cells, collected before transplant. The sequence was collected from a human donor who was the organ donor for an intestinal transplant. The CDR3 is CASSSHPGQGSSGNTIYF. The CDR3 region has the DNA TGTGCCAGCAGCTCGCATCCGGGACAGGGATCCTCTGGAAACACCATATATTTT.